The 10 T cell receptor beta chains below come from one sample, sequenced in a study of post-analysis software for immune sequencing data (dated by TCRdb to about 2015). General findings and caveats noted by the study authors: Patients showed significantly higher frequencies than controls for five TRBV segments, among them TRBV5-6, TRBV5-1 and TRBV20-1.

Antigen specificity for these receptors is unknown. Libraries came from PCR. The sample was run on an Illumina HiSeq 2500. To reduce PCR and sequencing biases, unique molecular identifiers were built into the TCR beta cDNA libraries. TCRdb cleaned the public reads at Q25 with fastp, built clones with MiXCR and kept in-frame beta chains. When rows share a CDR3 protein, they turn into one entry using the most common DNA and genes. This sample holds some 690,000 distinct CDR3 sequences; approximately 60% were observed only once. Jointly, the top ten make up 11% of the sample. The sequenced sample was blood. The receptors were sampled from a girl aged 2 to 10 with multiple sclerosis.

The chain uses TRBV20-1 and TRBJ2-7; no reliable D call. The CDR3 has 11 residues. The V and J ends lost 4 bases and 4 bases respectively, with 8 bases between them. The germline gives CDR1 DFQATT, CDR2 SNEGSKA (reference sequence). CDR3 protein: CSATPGYEQYF. The CDR3 coding sequence is TGCAGTGCTACCCCCGGGTACGAGCAGTACTTC.

The DNA for the CDR3 is TGTGCCATTATGAGACAGGACGCTAATTCCTATGGCTACACCTTC. Translation gives CAIMRQDANSYGYTF. This rearrangement joins TRBV10-3 to TRBJ1-2, with a tentative D call TRBD1 (6 bases). Between the trimmed V and J ends, which lost 9 bases and 4 bases, there was a span of 21 bases. The CDR3 covers 15 residues. Germline CDR1 and CDR2: ENHRY and SYGVKD.

This clonotype came up a few times. J is TRBJ1-2 and V is TRBV5-1; TRBD1 matches 7 bases. Germline V CDR1 and CDR2: SGHRS, YFSETQ. The ends lost 5 bases at V and 7 bases at J; junction bases unmatched: 5. The CDR3 is made up of 12 amino acids. The CDR3 reads CASSQQGFGYTF. The CDR3 DNA sequence: TGCGCCAGCAGTCAACAGGGGTTTGGCTACACCTTC.

The chain links TRBV7-9 to TRBJ1-2; TRBD1 might be the D (6 bases). Trimming stripped 5 bases from V and 5 bases from J, with 18 bases between. CDR1 is SEHNR, CDR2 FQNEAQ, per germline (reference sequence). The length of the CDR3 is 15 residues. For the CDR3, the DNA is TGTGCCAGCAGCCCCGATTTAGGGACACCATATGGCTACACCTTC. This encodes CASSPDLGTPYGYTF.

The gene calls are TRBV20-1 and TRBJ2-1, with 8 positions matching TRBD1. The V and J ends lost 1 base and 4 bases, in that order; junction bases with no gene match: 9. Per germline, CDR1 DFQATT and CDR2 SNEGSKA (reference sequence). The CDR3 sequence is 16 residues long. CDR3 bases: TGCAGTGCTAGAGCTCCTCCGGACAGGGCATACAATGAGCAGTTCTTC. Amino acids: CSARAPPDRAYNEQFF.

The chain combines TRBV28 with TRBJ2-1; TRBD1 aligns across 7 bases. CDR1 is MDHEN, CDR2 SYDVKM, per germline. The CDR3 has 14 amino acids. The V and J ends lost 6 bases and 2 bases, in that order; junction bases with no gene match: 4. In DNA form, the CDR3 reads TGTGCCAGCAGGACAGGGTCAGCCTACAATGAGCAGTTCTTC. Amino acid sequence: CASRTGSAYNEQFF.

The gene calls are TRBV11-2 and TRBJ2-2; 9 nucleotides align to TRBD1. This CDR3 spans 12 amino acids. The V gene end was trimmed by 8 bases and the J gene end by 8 bases; junction bases not matched to a gene: 3. Germline-derived CDR1 and CDR2 are SGHAT and FQNNGV. CDR3 bases: TGTGCCAGCCTACAGGGGGCTGGGGAGCTGTTTTTT. It is translated as CASLQGAGELFF.

V gene TRBV12-3 or TRBV12-4 combines with J gene TRBJ1-5; 9 bases match TRBD1. V shed 4 bases, J shed 5 bases, and the junction held 6 bases outside the gene matches. The CDR3 is 15 residues long. The CDR3 reads CASSSMGQGYQPQHF. The CDR3 region has the DNA TGTGCCAGCAGTTCCATGGGACAGGGCTATCAGCCCCAGCATTTT.

Written as DNA, the CDR3 is TGTGCCAGCAGTTCCCAGGGTTTTGCAGCATACAATGAGCAGTTCTTC. Its translation: CASSSQGFAAYNEQFF. This chain joins TRBV27 and TRBJ2-1; a possible D gene is TRBD1 (5 bases). The V end was cut by 4 bases, the J end by 4 bases, with 17 bases between. The CDR3 covers 16 residues. The germline CDR1 and CDR2 sequences are MNHEY and SMNVEV (reference sequence).

Points on this clonotype: One junction end does not reproduce the germline sequence, and a read error may be involved. This chain joins TRBV4-2 and TRBJ2-1; possible D gene TRBD2, 6 bases. The CDR3 runs 16 residues. Germline CDR1 reads LGHNA; CDR2 reads YNFKEQ. CDR3 in amino acids: CACSRGTGDPFNEQFF. The CDR3 DNA reads as TGTGCCTGCAGCCGCGGGACCGGGGACCCATTCAATGAGCAGTTCTTC.